The source of this T cell receptor beta chain is a study of OX40 agonist ivuxolimab in advanced cancers. Clones were sequenced by immunoSEQ multiplex PCR, and TCRdb holds only the in-frame ones, with some missing. The table records some 100,000 clones, 80% to 85% of them present only once. Concerning this clone itself: Antigen specificity is unknown.

Study findings and constraints: Relative to CD4+ cells, CD8+ T cells on average had more expanded clones.

This clonotype was sampled from an adult with an advanced solid tumor such as melanoma, head and neck, liver or kidney cancer. Sequenced here: CD4+ or CD8+ T cells sorted from blood, sampled in a trial of the OX40 agonist ivuxolimab.

The CDR3 is CAWSDRYNSPLHF. CDR3 coding DNA: TGTGCCTGGAGCGACAGATATAATTCACCCCTCCACTTT. V and J are TRBV30 and TRBJ1-6; D may be TRBD1 (5 bases). Germline-derived CDR1 and CDR2 are GTSNPN and SVGIG (reference sequence). V was clipped by 3 bases and J by 4 bases, with 7 bases between them. This CDR3 contains 13 residues. Full variable domain (remainder filled in from reference TRBV30 and TRBJ1-6): SQTIHQWPATLVQPVGSPLSLECTVEGTSNPNLYWYRQAAGRGLQLLFYSVGIGQISSEVPQNLSASRPQDRQFILSSKKLLLSDSGFYLCAWSDRYNSPLHFGNGTRLTVT.